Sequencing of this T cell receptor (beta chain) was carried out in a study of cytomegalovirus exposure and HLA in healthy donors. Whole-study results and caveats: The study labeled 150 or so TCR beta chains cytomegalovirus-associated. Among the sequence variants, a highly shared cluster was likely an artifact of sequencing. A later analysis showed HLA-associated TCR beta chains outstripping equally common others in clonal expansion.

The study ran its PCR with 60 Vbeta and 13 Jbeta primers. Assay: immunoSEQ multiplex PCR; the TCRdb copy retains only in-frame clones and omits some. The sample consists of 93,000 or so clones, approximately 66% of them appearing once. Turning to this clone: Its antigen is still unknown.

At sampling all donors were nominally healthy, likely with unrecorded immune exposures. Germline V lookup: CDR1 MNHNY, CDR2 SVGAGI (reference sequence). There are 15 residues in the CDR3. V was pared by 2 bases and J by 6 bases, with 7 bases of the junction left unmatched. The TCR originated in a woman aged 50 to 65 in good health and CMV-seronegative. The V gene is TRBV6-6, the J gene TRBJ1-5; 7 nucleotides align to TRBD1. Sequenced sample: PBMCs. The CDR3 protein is CASSYTGQSGQPQHF. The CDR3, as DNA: TGTGCCAGCAGTTACACGGGACAGTCGGGTCAGCCCCAGCATTTT.